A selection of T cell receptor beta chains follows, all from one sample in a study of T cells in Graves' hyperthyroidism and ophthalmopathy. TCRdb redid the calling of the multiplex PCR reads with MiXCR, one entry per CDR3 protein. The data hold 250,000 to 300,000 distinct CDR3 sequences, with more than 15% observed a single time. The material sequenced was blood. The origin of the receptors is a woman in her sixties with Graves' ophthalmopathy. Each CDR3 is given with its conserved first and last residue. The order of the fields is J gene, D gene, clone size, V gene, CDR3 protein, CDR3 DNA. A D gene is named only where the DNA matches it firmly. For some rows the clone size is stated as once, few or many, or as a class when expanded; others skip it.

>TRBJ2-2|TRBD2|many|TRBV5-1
CASRPGTSGMTNTGELFF
TGCGCCAGCAGGCCCGGGACTAGCGGGATGACGAACACCGGGGAGCTGTTTTTT
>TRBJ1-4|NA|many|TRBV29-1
CSATNSGGNEKLFF
TGCAGCGCCACAAACTCTGGGGGCAATGAAAAACTGTTTTTT
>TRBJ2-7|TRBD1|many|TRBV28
CASSTPGQGTYEQYF
TGTGCCAGCAGTACCCCGGGACAGGGAACCTACGAGCAGTACTTC
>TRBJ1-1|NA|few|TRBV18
CASSTVQGKNTEAFF
TGTGCCAGCTCAACGGTACAGGGTAAAAACACTGAAGCTTTCTTT
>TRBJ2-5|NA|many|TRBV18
CASSSGGGETQYF
TGTGCCAGCTCATCTGGGGGAGGAGAGACCCAGTACTTC
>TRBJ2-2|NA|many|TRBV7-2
CASSFYGWTVSNTGELFF
TGTGCCAGCAGCTTCTACGGGTGGACAGTTTCGAACACCGGGGAGCTGTTTTTT
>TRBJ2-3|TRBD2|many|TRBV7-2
CASSRKTMGLAGFTDTQYF
TGTGCCAGCAGCCGAAAAACAATGGGACTAGCGGGATTCACAGATACGCAGTATTTT
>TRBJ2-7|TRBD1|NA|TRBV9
CASSEGGQGALYEQYF
TGTGCCAGCAGCGAGGGGGGACAGGGGGCCCTTTACGAGCAGTACTTC
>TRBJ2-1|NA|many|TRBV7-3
CASSKGATGNEQFF
TGTGCCAGCAGCAAAGGAGCAACGGGCAATGAGCAGTTCTTC
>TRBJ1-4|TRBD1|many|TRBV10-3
CAIKNGTVNEKLFF
TGTGCCATCAAGAACGGGACAGTTAATGAAAAACTGTTTTTT
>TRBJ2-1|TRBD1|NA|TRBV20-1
CSAYDRADEQFF
TGCAGTGCTTATGACAGGGCAGACGAGCAGTTCTTC
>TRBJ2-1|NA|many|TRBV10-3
CAIGQSSSYNEQFF
TGTGCCATCGGACAGTCGAGCTCCTACAATGAGCAGTTCTTC
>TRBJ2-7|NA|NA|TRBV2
CASERGGDRGGDEQYF
TGTGCCAGCGAGCGGGGGGGCGACAGGGGGGGCGACGAGCAGTACTTC
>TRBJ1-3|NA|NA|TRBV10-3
CAISGGFGGNTIYF
TGTGCCATCAGTGGAGGATTCGGTGGAAACACCATATATTTT
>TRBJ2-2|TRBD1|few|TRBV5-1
CASSPGTGVAGELFF
TGCGCCAGCAGCCCAGGAACAGGGGTTGCCGGGGAGCTGTTTTTT
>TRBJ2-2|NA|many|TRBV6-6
CASSYRRVTGELFF
TGTGCCAGCAGTTACAGAAGAGTCACCGGGGAGCTGTTTTTT
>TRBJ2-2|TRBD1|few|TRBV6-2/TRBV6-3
CASSYWGQPNTGELFF
TGTGCCAGCAGTTACTGGGGACAGCCGAACACCGGGGAGCTGTTTTTT
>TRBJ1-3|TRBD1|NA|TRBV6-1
CASRHDRAAGNTIYF
TGTGCCAGCAGGCACGACAGGGCTGCCGGAAACACCATATATTTT
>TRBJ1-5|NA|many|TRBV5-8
CASSRVRLGQPQHF
TGTGCCAGCAGCCGAGTACGGCTCGGGCAGCCCCAGCATTTT
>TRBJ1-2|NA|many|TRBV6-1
CASSETLTGSDGYTF
TGTGCCAGCAGTGAGACCCTCACAGGAAGCGATGGCTACACCTTC
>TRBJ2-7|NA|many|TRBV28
CASSGGREQYF
TGTGCCAGCTCAGGGGGGCGCGAGCAGTACTTC
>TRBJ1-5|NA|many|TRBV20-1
CSVRGGGLQPQHF
TGCAGTGTGAGGGGGGGGGGACTTCAGCCCCAGCATTTT
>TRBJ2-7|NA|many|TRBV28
CASSLAGPYEQYF
TGTGCCAGCAGTTTAGCGGGGCCATACGAGCAGTACTTC
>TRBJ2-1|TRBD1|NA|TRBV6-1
CASSPGTGGLDEQFF
TGTGCCAGCAGTCCCGGGACAGGGGGCCTTGATGAGCAGTTCTTC
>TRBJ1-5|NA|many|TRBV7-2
CASSLADYQPQHF
TGTGCCAGCAGCTTAGCCGACTATCAGCCCCAGCATTTT
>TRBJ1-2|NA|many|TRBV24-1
CATSDGRYGYTF
TGTGCCACCAGTGATGGGCGCTATGGCTACACCTTC
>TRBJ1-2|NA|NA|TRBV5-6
CASSWGPGPGYTF
TGTGCCAGCAGCTGGGGTCCAGGCCCTGGCTACACCTTC
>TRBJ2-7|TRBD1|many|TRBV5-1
CASSFRAALGQGASYEQYF
TGCGCCAGCAGCTTTCGCGCGGCCCTAGGACAGGGGGCCTCCTACGAGCAGTACTTC
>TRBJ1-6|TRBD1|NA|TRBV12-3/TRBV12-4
CASSLTGGNSPLHF
TGTGCCAGCAGTTTAACAGGGGGGAATTCACCCCTCCACTTT
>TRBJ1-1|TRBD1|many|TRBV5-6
CASSLPGQGLNTEAFF
TGTGCCAGCAGCTTGCCGGGACAGGGGCTGAACACTGAAGCTTTCTTT
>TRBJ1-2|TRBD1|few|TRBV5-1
CASSRGPPQGANGYTF
TGCGCCAGCAGCCGGGGGCCCCCACAGGGGGCTAATGGCTACACCTTC
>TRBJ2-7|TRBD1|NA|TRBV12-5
CAGAALDRADYEQYF
TGTGCTGGTGCCGCCCTGGACAGGGCGGACTACGAGCAGTACTTC
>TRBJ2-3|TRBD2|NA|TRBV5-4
CASSTRTSGGSDTQYF
TGTGCCAGCAGTACTCGGACTAGCGGGGGCTCAGATACGCAGTATTTT
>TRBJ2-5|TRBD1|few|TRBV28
CASSLGRDRIDF
TGTGCCAGCAGTCTGGGGCGGGACAGGATAGACTTC
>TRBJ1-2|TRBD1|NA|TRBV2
CASRDRGYGYTF
TGTGCCAGCAGAGACAGGGGGTATGGCTACACCTTC
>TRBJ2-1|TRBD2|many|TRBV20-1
CSAYRSGTPNEQFF
TGCAGTGCCTATAGGAGCGGGACCCCCAATGAGCAGTTCTTC
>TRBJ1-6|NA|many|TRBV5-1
CASSLRANSPLHF
TGCGCCAGCAGCTTGCGAGCAAATTCACCCCTCCACTTT
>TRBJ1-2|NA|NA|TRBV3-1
CASSQLRGRTLNYGYTF
TGTGCCAGCAGCCAACTCCGAGGCAGGACCCTCAACTATGGCTACACCTTC
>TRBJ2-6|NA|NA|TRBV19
CASSRSLEPSGANVLTF
TGTGCCAGTAGTCGCAGTCTCGAACCCTCTGGGGCCAACGTCCTGACTTTC
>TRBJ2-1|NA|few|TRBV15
CATSTNTDREQFF
TGTGCCACCAGCACAAATACCGACAGGGAGCAGTTCTTC
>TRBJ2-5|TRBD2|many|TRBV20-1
CSARDSGGGVRETQYF
TGCAGTGCTAGAGATTCCGGCGGGGGGGTGAGAGAGACCCAGTACTTC
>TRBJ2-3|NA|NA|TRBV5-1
CASRPQGSTDTQYF
TGCGCCAGCAGGCCACAGGGAAGCACAGATACGCAGTATTTT
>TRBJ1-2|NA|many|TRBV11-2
CASSPTWVSGYTF
TGTGCCAGCAGCCCGACTTGGGTCAGTGGCTACACCTTC
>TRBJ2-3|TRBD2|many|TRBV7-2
CASRKLAGHEKDTQYF
TGTGCCAGCAGAAAGCTAGCGGGCCATGAGAAAGATACGCAGTATTTT
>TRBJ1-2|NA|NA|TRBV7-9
CASSLAAPGQGYGYTF
TGTGCCAGCAGCTTAGCGGCGCCGGGGCAGGGCTATGGCTACACCTTC
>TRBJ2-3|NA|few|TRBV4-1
CASSQTALAGSFNTQYF
TGCGCCAGCAGCCAAACCGCACTAGCAGGGAGTTTTAATACGCAGTATTTT
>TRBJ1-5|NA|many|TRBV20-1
CSARDDRGEPQHF
TGCAGTGCTAGAGATGACAGAGGGGAGCCCCAGCATTTT
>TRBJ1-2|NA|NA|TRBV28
CASSTSSRGVGGYTF
TGTGCCAGCAGTACCTCTTCACGAGGGGTCGGTGGCTACACCTTC
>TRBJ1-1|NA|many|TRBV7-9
CASSLFGNTEAFF
TGTGCCAGCAGCTTGTTCGGGAACACTGAAGCTTTCTTT
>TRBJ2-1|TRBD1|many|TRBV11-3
CASSLVLSGTANEQFF
TGTGCCAGCAGCTTGGTCCTCTCCGGGACAGCCAATGAGCAGTTCTTC
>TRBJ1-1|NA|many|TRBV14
CASSQAGGWGTEAFF
TGTGCCAGCAGCCAAGCGGGGGGCTGGGGCACTGAAGCTTTCTTT
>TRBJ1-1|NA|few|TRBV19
CASSPWTESNTEAFF
TGTGCCAGTAGTCCGTGGACGGAATCGAACACTGAAGCTTTCTTT
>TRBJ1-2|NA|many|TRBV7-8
CASSLLPRTSHGYTF
TGTGCCAGCAGCTTACTGCCCCGCACGTCGCACGGCTACACCTTC
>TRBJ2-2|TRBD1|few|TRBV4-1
CASSQSTGTANTGELFF
TGCGCCAGCAGCCAATCTACCGGGACAGCGAACACCGGGGAGCTGTTTTTT
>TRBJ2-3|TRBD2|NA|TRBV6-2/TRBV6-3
CASIREGSADTQYF
TGTGCCAGCATCCGGGAGGGAAGCGCAGATACGCAGTATTTT
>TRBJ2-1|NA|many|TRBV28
CASSLPAGEQFF
TGTGCCAGCAGTTTACCCGCAGGTGAGCAGTTCTTC
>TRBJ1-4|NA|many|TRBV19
CASTKGATNEKLFF
TGTGCCAGTACCAAGGGGGCAACTAATGAAAAACTGTTTTTT
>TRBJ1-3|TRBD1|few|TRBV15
CATSSRGDTIYF
TGTGCCACCAGCAGCAGGGGGGACACCATATATTTT
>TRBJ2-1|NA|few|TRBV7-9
CASSLFSSSYNEQFF
TGTGCCAGCAGCTTGTTTTCTAGTTCCTACAATGAGCAGTTCTTC